This T cell receptor (beta chain) was sequenced in a study of Ad26.COV2.S vaccination and SARS-CoV-2 variants listed by TCRdb under 2021. With respect to the entire study: Donors in the vaccine arm were drawn from COV1001, a phase I-IIa trial of Ad26.COV2.S in healthy adults that was multicentre, randomized, double-blind and placebo-controlled. Ad26.COV2.S was given intramuscularly at 5x10^10 or 1x10^11 viral particles, as a single shot or as two shots 56 days apart. TCRbeta repertoire sequencing was used to assess the specificity and breadth of SARS-CoV-2-reactive T cell receptors after Ad26.COV2.S vaccination. The TCR-sequenced set comprised about 32 samples: approximately 20 Ad26.COV2.S vaccine recipients, 5 placebo recipients and 8 SARS-CoV-2 convalescent individuals. Trial participants were randomized into five groups of five, in which low-dose or high-dose Ad26.COV2.S was given once or twice, or placebo was given on both occasions. Throughout the experiments and outcome assessment, investigators stayed blinded to trial group allocation. Study-level results and caveats: Comparable non-spike TCR breadth was observed between vaccine and placebo recipients, consistent with only spike being contained in the vaccine. After vaccination, substantial breadth of spike-specific CD8+ and CD4+ T cell responses was reported. The study was not powered for comparison of responses between vaccine doses or regimens. Ad26.COV2.S recipients had higher spike-specific TCR breadth than placebo recipients (P = 0.0014). The authors noted that total T cell responses may have been underestimated by the TCR breadth and depth analyses.

Relative to germline, V is 1 base shorter and J is 2 bases shorter, with 6 bases between their ends. The germline V gene provides CDR1 MGHRA and CDR2 YSYEKL. The CDR3, from cysteine to phenylalanine, totals 13 residues. Just the 39-base CDR3 DNA is kept, in frame starting at base 1. What this sample's treatment or condition label stands for: around 19 received Ad26.COV2.S at low or high dose, single or two shots; several received placebo; per-sample allocation not given. Repertoires of vaccine and placebo recipients were sequenced from samples taken on day 63 after the first injection. Between 29 July and 7 August 2020, Cohort 1b enrolled around 24 adults aged 18-55 years at one site in Boston, USA. Ad26.COV2.S was a replication-incompetent adenovirus type 26 vector expressing a prefusion-stabilized SARS-CoV-2 spike protein from the original Wuhan strain. The immunoSEQ Assay was the method used to sequence TCRbeta CDR3 regions. After extraction, genomic DNA underwent amplification by bias-controlled multiplex PCR, followed by high-throughput sequencing. In the original analysis: To quantify the absolute abundance of every unique TCRbeta CDR3 region, sequences were collapsed and filtered. Usable DNA was measured by amplifying reference genes present in all nucleated cells, and TCRbeta template counts were normalized to that usable DNA to estimate T cell fraction. Repertoire TCRs were annotated as SARS-CoV-2-specific by exact matching of V gene, CDR3 amino acid sequence and J gene to a known reactive TCR set. The reference SARS-CoV-2 TCR set came from MIRA and was filtered for enrichment in COVID-19-positive ImmuneCODE repertoires, removing public or cross-reactive TCRs. Using the MIRA antigens, annotated TCRs were further analysed by specific ORF or by position within an ORF. Depth was the summed frequency of annotated unique rearrangements, while breadth was defined as annotated unique rearrangements over total unique productive rearrangements. Group comparisons of TCR breadth used two-sided Wilcoxon rank-sum tests. In its TCRdb copy, this immuneACCESS table keeps in-frame sequences only and misses some clones. Where compared with another copy, unresolved V genes explain less than half of these, and the others have no known cause. D and trimming were read from the DNA, whereas the V and J calls and clone size are those reported in that table. Across this sample there are about half a million clones, with 80% to 90% seen only once. Jointly, the top ten make up 1.7% of the sample.

In this sample, this clone turned up many times. The antigen it binds to is not known. The sample holds no much larger clone one base away, and base qualities are not on file. The source is a person between 18 and 60 years old who received the Ad26.COV2.S COVID-19 vaccine or a placebo. The chain uses TRBV4-1 and TRBJ2-7; no D gene can be assigned with confidence. The material sequenced was peripheral blood, taken in a trial of Ad26.COV2.S vaccine versus placebo. In nucleotides, the sequence is TGCGCCAGCAGCCAAGTGGCCACCTACGAGCAGTACTTC. It translates to CASSQVATYEQYF.